The clone carrying this T cell receptor beta chain was detected a few times. The CDR3 is 15 residues long. CDR1 is SGHVS, CDR2 FNYEAQ, per germline. V was pared by 3 bases and J by 5 bases, with 4 bases of the junction left unmatched. The data stem from a study of blood T cell repertoires in COVID-19. In the study overall: Both acute and convalescent COVID-19 samples were obtained from the United States, Italy and Spain. From T cells, B-cell-depleted T cells, or PBMCs came the material, which was cDNA or gDNA.

Repertoires were generated with immunoSEQ multiplex PCR, while TCRdb's copy carries only in-frame clones and drops some. The table shows under 450,000 clones, with more than 75% occurring only once. The sequence was obtained from a human donor with acute or convalescent COVID-19. The donor label of this sample is uncertain. The V call is TRBV7-6, the J call TRBJ2-5, with 12 bases matching TRBD1. Source material: peripheral blood. This CDR3 reads CASSLGTGGGETQYF. CDR3 in DNA: TGTGCCAGCAGCTTGGGGACAGGGGGCGGGGAGACCCAGTACTTC.